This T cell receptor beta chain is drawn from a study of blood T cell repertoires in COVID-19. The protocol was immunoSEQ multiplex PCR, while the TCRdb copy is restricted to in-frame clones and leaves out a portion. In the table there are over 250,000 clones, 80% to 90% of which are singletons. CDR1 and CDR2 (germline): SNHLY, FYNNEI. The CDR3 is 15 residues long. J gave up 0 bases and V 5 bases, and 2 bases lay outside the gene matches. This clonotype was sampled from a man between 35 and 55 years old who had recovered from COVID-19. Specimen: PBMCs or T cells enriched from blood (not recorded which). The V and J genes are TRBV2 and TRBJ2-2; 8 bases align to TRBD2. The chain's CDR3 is CASSFSGANTGELFF. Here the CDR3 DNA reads TGTGCCAGCAGTTTTAGCGGGGCGAACACCGGGGAGCTGTTTTTT.